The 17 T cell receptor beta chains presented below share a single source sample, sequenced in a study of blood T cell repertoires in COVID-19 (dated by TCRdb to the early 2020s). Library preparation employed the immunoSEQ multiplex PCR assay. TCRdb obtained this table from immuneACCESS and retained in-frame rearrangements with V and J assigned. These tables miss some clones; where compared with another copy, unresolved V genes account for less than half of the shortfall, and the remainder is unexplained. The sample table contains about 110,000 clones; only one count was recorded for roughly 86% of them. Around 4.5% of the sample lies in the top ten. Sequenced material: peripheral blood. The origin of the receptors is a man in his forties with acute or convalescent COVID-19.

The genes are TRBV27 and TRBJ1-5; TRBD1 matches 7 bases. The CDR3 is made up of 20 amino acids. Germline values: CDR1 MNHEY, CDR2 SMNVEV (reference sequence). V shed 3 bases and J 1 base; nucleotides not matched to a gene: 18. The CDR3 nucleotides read TGTGCCAGCAGTTTCAGAACAGGGGATTCGGGCGGTGGGAGCAATCAGCCCCAGCATTTT. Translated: CASSFRTGDSGGGSNQPQHF.

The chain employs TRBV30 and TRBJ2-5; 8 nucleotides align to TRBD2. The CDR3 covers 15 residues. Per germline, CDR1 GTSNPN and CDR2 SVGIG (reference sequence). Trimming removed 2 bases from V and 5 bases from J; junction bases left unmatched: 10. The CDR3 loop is CAWSRAGGLWETQYF. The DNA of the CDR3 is TGTGCCTGGAGTAGGGCGGGAGGCCTTTGGGAGACCCAGTACTTC.

CDR3 nucleotides: TGTGCCAGCAGGATCCTCAGGGGGCGCGGTACTGAAGCTTTCTTT. Encoded protein: CASRILRGRGTEAFF. The V and J genes are TRBV21-1 and TRBJ1-1; the D call in the table, TRBD1, was not verified against the DNA. TRBV21-1 is a documented pseudogene. The CDR3 runs to 15 residues.

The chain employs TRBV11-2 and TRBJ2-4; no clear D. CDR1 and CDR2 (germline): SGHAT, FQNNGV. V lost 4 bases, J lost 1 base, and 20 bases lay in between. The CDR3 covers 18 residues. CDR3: CASSSIDLGGGAKNIQYF. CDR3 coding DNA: TGTGCCAGCAGCTCAATCGATCTTGGCGGTGGGGCCAAAAACATTCAGTACTTC. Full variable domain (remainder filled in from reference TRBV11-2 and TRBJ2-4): EAGVAQSPRYKIIEKRQSVAFWCNPISGHATLYWYQQILGQGPKLLIQFQNNGVVDDSQLPKDRFSAERLKGVDSTLKIQPAKLEDSAVYLCASSSIDLGGGAKNIQYFGAGTRLSVL.

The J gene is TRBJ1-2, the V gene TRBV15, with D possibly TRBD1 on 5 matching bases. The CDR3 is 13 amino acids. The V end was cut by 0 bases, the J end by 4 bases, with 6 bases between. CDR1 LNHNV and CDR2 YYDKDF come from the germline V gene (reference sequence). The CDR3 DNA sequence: TGTGCCACCAGCAGAGACCAGGGCTATGGCTACACCTTC. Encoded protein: CATSRDQGYGYTF.

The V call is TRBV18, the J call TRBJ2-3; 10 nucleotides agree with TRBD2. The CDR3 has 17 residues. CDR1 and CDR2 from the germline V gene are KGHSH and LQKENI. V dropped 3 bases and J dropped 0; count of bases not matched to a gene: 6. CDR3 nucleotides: TGTGCCAGCTCACCGCCCCTAGCGGGGGCTAGCACAGATACGCAGTATTTT. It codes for CASSPPLAGASTDTQYF. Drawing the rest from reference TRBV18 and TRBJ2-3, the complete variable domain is NAGVMQNPRHLVRRRGQEARLRCSPMKGHSHVYWYRQLPEEGLKFMVYLQKENIIDESGMPKERFSAEFPKEGPSILRIQQVVRGDSAAYFCASSPPLAGASTDTQYFGPGTRLTVL.

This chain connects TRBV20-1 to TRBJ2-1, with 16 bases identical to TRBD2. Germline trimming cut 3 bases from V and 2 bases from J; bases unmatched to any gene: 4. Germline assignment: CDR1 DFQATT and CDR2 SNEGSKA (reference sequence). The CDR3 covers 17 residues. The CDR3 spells CSASIGTSGRAYNEQFF. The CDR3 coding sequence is TGCAGTGCTAGTATAGGGACTAGCGGGAGGGCCTACAATGAGCAGTTCTTC.

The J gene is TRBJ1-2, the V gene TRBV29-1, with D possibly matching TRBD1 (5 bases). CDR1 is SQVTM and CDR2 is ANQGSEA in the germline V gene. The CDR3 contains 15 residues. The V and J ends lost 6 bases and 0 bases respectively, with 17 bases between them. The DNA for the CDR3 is TGCAGCGTGAGCACAGACAGTTCGGCTAACTATGGCTACACCTTC. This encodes CSVSTDSSANYGYTF.

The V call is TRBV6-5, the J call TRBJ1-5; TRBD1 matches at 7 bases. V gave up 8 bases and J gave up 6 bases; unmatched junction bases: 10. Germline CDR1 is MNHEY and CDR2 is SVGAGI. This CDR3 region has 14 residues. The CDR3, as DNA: TGTGCCAGCGGATCCAAGGGGGCAGGTCAGCCCCAGCATTTT. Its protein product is CASGSKGAGQPQHF.

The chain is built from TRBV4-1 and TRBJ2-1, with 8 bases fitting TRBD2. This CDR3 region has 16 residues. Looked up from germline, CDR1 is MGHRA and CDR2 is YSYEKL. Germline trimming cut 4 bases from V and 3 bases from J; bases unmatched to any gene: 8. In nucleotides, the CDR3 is TGCGCCAGCAGCCGAACTTTAGCGGGGAACTACAATGAGCAGTTCTTC. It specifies CASSRTLAGNYNEQFF.

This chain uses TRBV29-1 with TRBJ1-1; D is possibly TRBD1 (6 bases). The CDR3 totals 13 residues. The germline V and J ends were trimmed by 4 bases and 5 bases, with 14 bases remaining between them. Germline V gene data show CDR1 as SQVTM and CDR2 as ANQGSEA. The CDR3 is CSVVGGGGTEAFF. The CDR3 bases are TGCAGCGTTGTAGGAGGGGGGGGGACTGAAGCTTTCTTT.

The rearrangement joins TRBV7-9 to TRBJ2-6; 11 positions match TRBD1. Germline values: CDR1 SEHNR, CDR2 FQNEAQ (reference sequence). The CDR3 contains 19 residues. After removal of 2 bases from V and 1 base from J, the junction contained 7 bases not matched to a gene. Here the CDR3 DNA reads TGTGCCAGCAGCTTATATGTAGGACAGGGGGCGTCTGGGGCCAACGTCCTGACTTTC. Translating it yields CASSLYVGQGASGANVLTF.

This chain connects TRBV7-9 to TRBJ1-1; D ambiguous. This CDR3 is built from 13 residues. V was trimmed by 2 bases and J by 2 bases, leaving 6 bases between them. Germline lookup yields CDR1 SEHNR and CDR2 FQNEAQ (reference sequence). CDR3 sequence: CASSLTFNTEAFF. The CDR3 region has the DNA TGTGCCAGCAGCTTAACATTTAACACTGAAGCTTTCTTT.

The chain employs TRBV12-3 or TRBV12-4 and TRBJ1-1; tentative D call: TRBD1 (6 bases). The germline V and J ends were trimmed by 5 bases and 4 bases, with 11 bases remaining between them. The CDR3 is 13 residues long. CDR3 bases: TGTGCCAGCAGTCCACAGGGTGGCACTGAAGCTTTCTTT. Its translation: CASSPQGGTEAFF.

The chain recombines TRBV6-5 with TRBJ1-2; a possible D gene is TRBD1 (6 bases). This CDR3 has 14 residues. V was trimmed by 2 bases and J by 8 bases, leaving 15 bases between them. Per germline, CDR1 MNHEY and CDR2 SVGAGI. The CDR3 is CASSYIPERGGYTF. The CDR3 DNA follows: TGTGCCAGCAGTTACATCCCCGAGAGGGGGGGCTACACCTTC.

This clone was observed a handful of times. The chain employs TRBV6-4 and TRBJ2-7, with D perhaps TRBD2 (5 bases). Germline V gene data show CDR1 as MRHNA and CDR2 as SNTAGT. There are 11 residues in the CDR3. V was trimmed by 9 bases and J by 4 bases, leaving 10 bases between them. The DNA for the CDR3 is TGTGCCAGTACTAGTAGGTACGAGCAGTACTTC. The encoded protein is CASTSRYEQYF.

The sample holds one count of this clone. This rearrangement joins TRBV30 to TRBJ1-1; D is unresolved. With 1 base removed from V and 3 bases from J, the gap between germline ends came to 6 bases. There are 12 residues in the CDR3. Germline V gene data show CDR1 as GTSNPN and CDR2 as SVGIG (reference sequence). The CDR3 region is CAWSGGDTEAFF. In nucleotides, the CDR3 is TGTGCCTGGAGTGGGGGAGACACTGAAGCTTTCTTT.